The 29 T cell receptor beta chains given below trace back to one sample, sequenced in a study of CD8 T cells in ankylosing spondylitis. TCRdb fed the 5' RACE reads into MiXCR, producing one record per CDR3 protein. This sample has 310,000 or so distinct CDR3 sequences, with around 18% found just once. The specimen was blood, either unsorted or a sorted T cell fraction (not recorded which). The receptors were sampled from a male donor with ankylosing spondylitis or in good health (not recorded which).

The rearrangement links TRBV11-1 to TRBJ2-4; D possibly corresponds to TRBD2 (5 bases). V lost 5 bases to trimming and J lost 2 bases, with 25 bases between them. This CDR3 has 19 residues. CDR1 is SGHAT, CDR2 FQDESV, per germline (reference sequence). The CDR3 sequence is CASSPPTSSKGVSKNIQYF. The DNA of the CDR3 is TGTGCCAGCAGCCCCCCGACCTCAAGCAAGGGAGTGTCCAAAAACATTCAGTACTTC.

The chain links TRBV24-1 to TRBJ1-2, with D unclear. Germline lookup yields CDR1 KGHDR and CDR2 SFDVKD. CDR3 length equals 13 residues. V dropped 7 bases and J dropped 8 bases, with 16 bases sitting between them. Here the CDR3 DNA reads TGTGCCACCAGCGTTACGGGGATTGACGGCTACACCTTC. Translation: CATSVTGIDGYTF.

There are a few counts of this clonotype. The J gene is TRBJ1-1, the V gene TRBV29-1, with a tentative D call TRBD1 (5 bases). This CDR3 is built from 14 residues. Germline assignment: CDR1 SQVTM and CDR2 ANQGSEA. Trimming pared 4 bases from V and 5 bases from J, leaving 17 bases between. The DNA of the CDR3 is TGCAGCGTTGCGGGCAGGGTTACTATGACTGAAGCTTTCTTT. Translated: CSVAGRVTMTEAFF. The entire variable domain, with the rest obtained from reference TRBV29-1 and TRBJ1-1, is as follows: SAVISQKPSRDICQRGTSLTIQCQVDSQVTMMFWYRQQPGQSLTLIATANQGSEATYESGFVIDKFPISRPNLTFSTLTVSNMSPEDSSIYLCSVAGRVTMTEAFFGQGTRLTVV.

In its sample, this clonotype was seen a few times. The DNA of the CDR3 is TGTGCCTGGTCCACCGGGACTAGGCAAGAGACCCAGTACTTC. Protein: CAWSTGTRQETQYF. V gene TRBV30 combines with J gene TRBJ2-5; the match to TRBD2 covers 8 bases. Looked up from germline, CDR1 is GTSNPN and CDR2 is SVGIG (reference sequence). The V and J ends lost 5 bases and 2 bases, in that order; junction bases with no gene match: 7. There are 14 residues in the CDR3.

The genes are TRBV4-1 and TRBJ2-1, with TRBD1 as a possible D gene (6 bases). The V and J ends lost 0 bases and 4 bases respectively, with 13 bases between them. The CDR3 sequence is 16 residues long. Looked up from germline, CDR1 is MGHRA and CDR2 is YSYEKL. The CDR3 coding sequence is TGCGCCAGCAGCCAAGAATGGCCAGGGGTTTACAATGAGCAGTTCTTC. Translated, it gives CASSQEWPGVYNEQFF.

This clonotype was seen ten or more times. The V gene is TRBV10-3, the J gene TRBJ2-5, with D possibly being TRBD2 (6 bases). CDR1 is ENHRY and CDR2 is SYGVKD in the germline V gene. The CDR3 runs to 15 residues. V dropped 0 bases and J dropped 1 base, with 9 bases sitting between them. Written as DNA, the CDR3 is TGTGCCATCAGTGAGTCCCGGGACTTCCAAGAGACCCAGTACTTC. Translating gives CAISESRDFQETQYF.

This clonotype has more than one count but fewer than ten. The chain recombines TRBV12-3 or TRBV12-4 with TRBJ2-1; D not resolved. Trimming removed 4 bases from V and 7 bases from J, with 11 bases in between. This CDR3 comprises 13 residues. This CDR3 reads CASSSGGRNEQFF. CDR3 in DNA: TGTGCCAGCAGTTCAGGTGGCCGAAATGAGCAGTTCTTC.

The chain recombines TRBV12-3 or TRBV12-4 with TRBJ1-6, with D maybe TRBD1 (5 bases). The CDR3 loop spans 14 amino acids. V was trimmed by 3 bases and J by 7 bases, leaving 10 bases between them. CDR3 amino acids: CASSFWGRNSPLHF. DNA of the CDR3: TGTGCCAGCAGTTTTTGGGGCAGAAATTCACCCCTCCACTTT.

Remarks on this clonotype: The junction and the germline gene differ at one end; a read error may be behind it. The chain recombines TRBV3-1 with TRBJ2-1, with D unresolved. Germline CDR1 is LGHDT and CDR2 is YNNKEL (reference sequence). The CDR3 spans 15 residues. In DNA, the CDR3 is TGTGCCAGCAGCAAAGAATTTCGCGATTACAATGAGCAGTTCTTC. This translates into CASSKEFRDYNEQFF.

This chain connects TRBV7-3 to TRBJ2-6; 7 bases map to TRBD1. The CDR3 is made up of 18 amino acids. Germline V lookup: CDR1 SGHTA, CDR2 FQGTGA. J lost 2 bases, V lost 1 base, and 8 bases had no gene match. The CDR3 sequence: CASSLRRPTGPGANVLTF. In nucleotides, the CDR3 is TGTGCCAGCAGCTTAAGACGGCCGACAGGGCCTGGGGCCAACGTCCTGACTTTC.

The sample holds one count of this clonotype. This rearrangement joins TRBV6-1 to TRBJ1-6, with 9 bases that match TRBD1. The CDR3 contains 15 residues. Trimming at V came to 6 bases and at J to 7 bases, leaving 7 bases not matched to a gene. Per germline, CDR1 MNHNS and CDR2 SASEGT. CDR3 DNA: TGTGCCAGCAGGAGACCCGGGACAGGGAATTCACCCCTCCACTTT. It translates to CASRRPGTGNSPLHF.

The gene calls are TRBV5-1 and TRBJ1-1; D unclear. The germline CDR1 and CDR2 sequences are SGHRS and YFSETQ. V was pared by 0 bases and J by 4 bases, with 7 bases between. The length of the CDR3 is 13 residues. CDR3 coding DNA: TGCGCCAGCAGCTTGGATCACAGCACTGAAGCTTTCTTT. This codes for CASSLDHSTEAFF.

As to this clonotype: A single base separates this from a much larger clone, so it may be a read error. The genes are TRBV5-6 and TRBJ1-2, with D perhaps TRBD1 (6 bases). Germline values: CDR1 SGHDT, CDR2 YYEEEE. The CDR3 has 17 amino acids. CDR3 bases: TGTGCCAGCAGCACACCGGGACAAGGGGGACTAAACTATGACTACACCTTC. It encodes CASSTPGQGGLNYDYTF.

There are many counts of this clonotype. The chain uses TRBV12-3 or TRBV12-4 and TRBJ1-3, with D tentatively TRBD1 (6 bases). The V and J ends lost 3 bases and 10 bases respectively, with 19 bases between them. The CDR3 totals 15 residues. This CDR3 is CASSFNLDATGTIYF. The CDR3 DNA reads as TGTGCCAGCAGTTTCAACCTCGACGCAACAGGGACCATATATTTT.

The chain employs TRBV10-3 and TRBJ2-3; possible D gene TRBD2, 5 bases. Germline loops: CDR1 ENHRY, CDR2 SYGVKD. The CDR3 runs 16 residues. Trimming left V 2 bases short and J 3 bases short, with 15 bases between. CDR3 in amino acids: CAISEDPVRETDTQYF. CDR3 nucleotides: TGTGCCATCAGTGAGGACCCGGTCCGGGAAACAGATACGCAGTATTTT.

The chain employs TRBV29-1 and TRBJ2-5, with 7 nucleotides matching TRBD1. Germline values: CDR1 SQVTM, CDR2 ANQGSEA. This CDR3 region has 13 residues. Trimming cost V 6 bases and J 4 bases; bases outside gene matches: 8. The CDR3 nucleotides are TGCAGCGTAGCGACAGGGTTGGGAGAGACCCAGTACTTC. As protein: CSVATGLGETQYF.

J is TRBJ2-2 and V is TRBV10-3; 8 nucleotides agree with TRBD1. V shed 9 bases, J shed 2 bases, and the junction held 2 bases outside the gene matches. The germline V gene encodes CDR1 ENHRY and CDR2 SYGVKD. The CDR3 extends over 13 amino acids. The CDR3 spells CAMQGANTGELFF. In DNA form, the CDR3 reads TGTGCCATGCAGGGGGCCAACACCGGGGAGCTGTTTTTT.

The chain is built from TRBV5-1 and TRBJ1-2; tentative D call: TRBD1 (6 bases). V shed 2 bases and J shed 7 bases, with 9 bases lying between them. This CDR3 has 12 amino acids. Germline V gives CDR1 SGHRS, CDR2 YFSETQ. The CDR3 spells CASSFDRFGYTF. The DNA for the CDR3 is TGCGCCAGCAGCTTCGACAGGTTTGGCTACACCTTC.

V and J are TRBV27 and TRBJ2-1; 11 bases align to TRBD2. The V segment lost 1 base and the J segment 6 bases; nucleotides outside the gene matches: 5. The CDR3 spans 16 residues. CDR1 is MNHEY and CDR2 is SMNVEV in the germline V gene (reference sequence). Here the CDR3 reads CASSLLGLAGGNEQFF. CDR3 sequence (DNA): TGTGCCAGCAGTTTATTGGGCCTAGCGGGAGGCAATGAGCAGTTCTTC.

The chain carries TRBV7-2 and TRBJ2-1; possible D gene TRBD1, 5 bases. Germline V lookup: CDR1 SGHTA, CDR2 FQGNSA. The CDR3 spans 14 residues. Deletions cut 0 bases from V and 6 bases from J, with 9 bases between. The CDR3 DNA reads as TGTGCCAGCAGCTTAGCCCAGGGCGGCAATGAGCAGTTCTTC. Translating gives CASSLAQGGNEQFF.

The gene calls are TRBV5-1 and TRBJ1-5; D is possibly TRBD1 (5 bases). Trimming took 0 bases from V and 1 from J, leaving 8 bases between them. The CDR3 is 15 amino acids. Germline values: CDR1 SGHRS, CDR2 YFSETQ. CDR3 region: CASSLAGASNQPQHF. The DNA for the CDR3 is TGCGCCAGCAGCTTGGCTGGGGCGAGCAATCAGCCCCAGCATTTT.

This clonotype appeared a few times. The V call is TRBV5-1, the J call TRBJ1-1; 9 nucleotides agree with TRBD1. V was pared by 4 bases and J by 1 base, with 2 bases of the junction left unmatched. The CDR3 is made up of 14 amino acids. Germline CDR1 is SGHRS and CDR2 is YFSETQ. CDR3 protein: CASSIQGANTEAFF. The CDR3, as DNA: TGCGCCAGCAGCATACAGGGGGCGAACACTGAAGCTTTCTTT. The full variable domain, with the rest looked up from reference TRBV5-1 and TRBJ1-1, is KAGVTQTPRYLIKTRGQQVTLSCSPISGHRSVSWYQQTPGQGLQFLFEYFSETQRNKGNFPGRFSGRQFSNSRSEMNVSTLELGDSALYLCASSIQGANTEAFFGQGTRLTVV.

The J gene is TRBJ1-1, the V gene TRBV9; no clear D. The V gene's germline CDR1 is SGDLS and CDR2 YYNGEE. This CDR3 has 14 residues. The V end was cut by 3 bases, the J end by 4 bases, with 13 bases between. This chain's CDR3 is CASSAPHGFTEAFF. CDR3 DNA: TGTGCCAGCAGCGCACCTCACGGGTTCACTGAAGCTTTCTTT.

CDR3 in amino acids: CSARSTGGSTDTQYF. The CDR3 region has the DNA TGCAGTGCTCGCTCTACCGGGGGAAGCACAGATACGCAGTATTTT. The V gene is TRBV20-1, the J gene TRBJ2-3, with a tentative D call TRBD2 (6 bases). This CDR3 comprises 15 residues. V shed 5 bases and J shed 0 bases, with 15 bases lying between them. CDR1 is DFQATT, CDR2 SNEGSKA, per germline (reference sequence).

Of note for this clonotype: A read error may be the cause here, since a much bigger clone is one base away. The CDR3 loop is CASSRDSLNEKLFF. The CDR3 DNA sequence: TGCGCCAGCAGCCGGGACAGCCTAAATGAAAAACTGTTTTTT. The V and J genes are TRBV5-1 and TRBJ1-4; 7 nucleotides line up with TRBD1. Germline values: CDR1 SGHRS, CDR2 YFSETQ. The CDR3 spans 14 residues. V lost 4 bases, J lost 5 bases, and 5 bases stayed unmatched.

This rearrangement joins TRBV5-1 to TRBJ1-1; the D gene is possibly TRBD1 (5 bases). Trimming removed 4 bases from V and 0 bases from J, with 10 bases in between. The V gene's germline CDR1 is SGHRS and CDR2 YFSETQ. The CDR3 contains 14 residues. CDR3 sequence: CASSATVMNTEAFF. The CDR3 nucleotides read TGCGCCAGCAGCGCGACAGTTATGAACACTGAAGCTTTCTTT.

This chain uses TRBV7-2 with TRBJ2-5, with 8 positions matching TRBD2. V was pared by 2 bases and J by 5 bases, with 13 bases of the junction left unmatched. CDR3 length: 17 residues. Germline V CDR1 and CDR2: SGHTA, FQGNSA. The CDR3 is CASSLRFRTSCMETQYF. CDR3 sequence (DNA): TGTGCCAGCAGCTTAAGGTTTCGGACTAGCTGCATGGAGACCCAGTACTTC. Full variable domain (missing parts from reference TRBV7-2 and TRBJ2-5): GAGVSQSPSNKVTEKGKDVELRCDPISGHTALYWYRQSLGQGLEFLIYFQGNSAPDKSGLPSDRFSAERTGGSVSTLTIQRTQQEDSAVYLCASSLRFRTSCMETQYFGPGTRLLVL.

This clonotype was seen more than once but under ten times. The CDR3 nucleotides read TGTGCCAGCGCCTTACACGAGAACACTGAAGCTTTCTTT. It yields the protein CASALHENTEAFF. The chain combines TRBV27 with TRBJ1-1; D not resolved. CDR1 MNHEY and CDR2 SMNVEV come from the germline V gene (reference sequence). The V end lost 8 bases, the J end lost 1 base, and 11 bases lay between the germline ends. CDR3 length: 13 amino acids.

The chain uses TRBV24-1 and TRBJ2-3, with D possibly TRBD2 on 7 matching bases. Deletions cut 0 bases from V and 4 bases from J, with 16 bases between. Germline values: CDR1 KGHDR, CDR2 SFDVKD. The length of the CDR3 is 17 residues. The CDR3: CATSDLGGGGSADTQYF. The CDR3 DNA is TGTGCCACCAGTGATTTGGGAGGGGGGGGTTCAGCAGATACGCAGTATTTT.